This T cell receptor beta chain was documented in a study of metastatic and nonmetastatic thyroid tumors. TCRdb ran MiXCR on the PCR reads. The data show tens of thousands of clones, around 26% seen once. Each patient came to thyroid surgery without any prior treatment (of any kind). With 3 bases removed from V and 4 bases from J, the gap between germline ends came to 11 bases. The germline V gene has CDR1 SGHAT and CDR2 FQNNGV. The CDR3 has 14 amino acids. This clonotype was sampled from a male donor with papillary thyroid cancer or a benign thyroid nodule (not recorded which). Some clones in this sample may be carry-over from other donors' samples. The sequenced sample consisted of blood. The gene calls are TRBV11-2 and TRBJ2-3; no clear D gene. CDR3 sequence reads: CASSFYTYSDTQYF. For the CDR3, the DNA is TGTGCCAGCAGCTTTTACACTTACTCAGATACGCAGTATTTT.